This is a list of T cell receptor beta chains from one sample in a study of T cells after yellow fever vaccination. TCRdb ran MiXCR on the 5' RACE reads and lists one entry per CDR3 protein. The data show some 130,000 distinct CDR3 sequences, 5% to 8% seen once. This material consisted of CD4+ T cells sorted from PBMCs, taken 10 days after the yellow fever booster vaccination. These receptors were collected from a young man who received the YFV17D yellow fever vaccine. The CDR3 runs from the conserved cysteine through the conserved F or W. The D gene is left open where the match is weak. Clone size appears in some rows only: once, few, many, or a class for an expanded clone.

CDR3 length,clone size,J gene,D gene,V gene,CDR3 protein,CDR3 DNA
16,many,TRBJ2-7,NA,TRBV10-3,CAISESERAPHYEQYF,TGTGCCATCAGTGAGTCGGAAAGGGCCCCTCACTACGAGCAGTACTTC
19,many,TRBJ2-5,NA,TRBV11-3,CASSLGLGPVTHRSETQYF,TGTGCCAGCAGCTTAGGTTTAGGGCCCGTCACCCACCGTTCGGAGACCCAGTACTTC
15,many,TRBJ2-3,TRBD2,TRBV5-1,CASSLASGTTDTQYF,TGCGCCAGCAGCTTGGCTAGCGGAACCACAGATACGCAGTATTTT
15,many,TRBJ2-1,NA,TRBV20-1,CSAIAEGSAVNEQFF,TGCAGTGCCATCGCAGAGGGATCCGCCGTCAATGAGCAGTTCTTC
14,many,TRBJ2-3,TRBD1,TRBV5-1,CASSSGTAADTQYF,TGCGCCAGCAGCTCCGGGACAGCCGCAGATACGCAGTATTTT
14,many,TRBJ1-1,NA,TRBV20-1,CSARWGGARTEAFF,TGCAGTGCTAGATGGGGGGGCGCGAGAACTGAAGCTTTCTTT
15,many,TRBJ1-2,NA,TRBV7-2,CASSLGTGRSYGYTF,TGTGCCAGCAGCTTAGGGACGGGCAGGTCTTATGGCTACACCTTC
16,many,TRBJ2-3,NA,TRBV11-3,CASSAGVASFSDTQYF,TGTGCCAGCAGTGCCGGGGTGGCAAGCTTCTCAGATACGCAGTATTTT
15,many,TRBJ1-6,NA,TRBV28,CASSLFASPSSPLHF,TGTGCCAGCAGTTTATTCGCAAGTCCAAGTTCACCCCTCCACTTT
14,NA,TRBJ2-5,TRBD2,TRBV20-1,CSAYRGTSGETQYF,TGCAGTGCTTACAGGGGGACTAGCGGAGAGACCCAGTACTTC
13,many,TRBJ2-6,NA,TRBV15,CASRGSGANVLTF,TGTGCCTCCCGGGGTAGTGGGGCCAACGTCCTGACTTTC
16,few,TRBJ2-7,NA,TRBV30,CAWRGRGGQSSYEQYF,TGTGCCTGGCGGGGGCGAGGGGGACAGAGCTCCTACGAGCAGTACTTC
12,many,TRBJ2-5,NA,TRBV12-3/TRBV12-4,CASSWDPRAQYF,TGTGCCAGCAGTTGGGACCCCCGGGCCCAGTACTTC
12,many,TRBJ2-1,NA,TRBV10-3,CAISDRANEQFF,TGTGCCATCAGTGACAGGGCCAATGAGCAGTTCTTC
14,many,TRBJ2-3,NA,TRBV7-2,CASSPPGPLFTQYF,TGTGCCAGCAGCCCCCCGGGCCCCCTGTTTACGCAGTATTTT
11,many,TRBJ2-5,NA,TRBV5-1,CASSSLNYQYF,TGCGCCAGCAGCTCCTTGAATTACCAGTACTTC
16,many,TRBJ2-3,TRBD1,TRBV5-1,CASSWTGPRGTDTQYF,TGCGCCAGCAGCTGGACAGGACCTCGAGGCACAGATACGCAGTATTTT
15,many,TRBJ1-5,TRBD1,TRBV4-2,CASSQDWGGGQPQHF,TGTGCCAGCAGCCAAGATTGGGGAGGGGGCCAGCCCCAGCATTTT
17,NA,TRBJ1-5,NA,TRBV21-1,CASSKATAPYSNQPQHF,TGTGCCAGCAGCAAAGCTACAGCACCTTATAGCAATCAGCCCCAGCATTTT